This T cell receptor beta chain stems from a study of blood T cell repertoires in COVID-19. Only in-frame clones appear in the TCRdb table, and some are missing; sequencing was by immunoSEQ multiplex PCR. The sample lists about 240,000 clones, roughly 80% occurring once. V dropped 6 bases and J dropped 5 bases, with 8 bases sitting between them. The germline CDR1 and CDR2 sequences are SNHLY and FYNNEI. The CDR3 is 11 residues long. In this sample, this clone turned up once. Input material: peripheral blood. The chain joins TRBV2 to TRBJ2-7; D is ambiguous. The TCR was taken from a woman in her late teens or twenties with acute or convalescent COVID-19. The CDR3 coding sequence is TGTGCCAGCAGCGCGCCCGACGAGCAGTACTTC. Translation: CASSAPDEQYF.